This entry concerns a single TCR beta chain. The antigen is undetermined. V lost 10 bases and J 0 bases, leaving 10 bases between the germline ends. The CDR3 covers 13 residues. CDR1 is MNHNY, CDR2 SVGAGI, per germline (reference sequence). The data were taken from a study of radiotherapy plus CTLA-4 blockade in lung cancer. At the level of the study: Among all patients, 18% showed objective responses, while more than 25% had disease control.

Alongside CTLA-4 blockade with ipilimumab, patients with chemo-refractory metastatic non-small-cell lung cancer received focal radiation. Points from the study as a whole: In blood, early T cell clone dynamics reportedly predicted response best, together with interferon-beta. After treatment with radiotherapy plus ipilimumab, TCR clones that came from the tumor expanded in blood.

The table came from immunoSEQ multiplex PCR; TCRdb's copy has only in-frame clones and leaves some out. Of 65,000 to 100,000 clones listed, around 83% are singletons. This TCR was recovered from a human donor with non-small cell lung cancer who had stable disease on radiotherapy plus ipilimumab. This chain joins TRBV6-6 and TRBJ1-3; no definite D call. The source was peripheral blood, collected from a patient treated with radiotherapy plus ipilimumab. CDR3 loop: CATSGDSGNTIYF. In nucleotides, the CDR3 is TGTGCCACCTCCGGGGACTCTGGAAACACCATATATTTT.